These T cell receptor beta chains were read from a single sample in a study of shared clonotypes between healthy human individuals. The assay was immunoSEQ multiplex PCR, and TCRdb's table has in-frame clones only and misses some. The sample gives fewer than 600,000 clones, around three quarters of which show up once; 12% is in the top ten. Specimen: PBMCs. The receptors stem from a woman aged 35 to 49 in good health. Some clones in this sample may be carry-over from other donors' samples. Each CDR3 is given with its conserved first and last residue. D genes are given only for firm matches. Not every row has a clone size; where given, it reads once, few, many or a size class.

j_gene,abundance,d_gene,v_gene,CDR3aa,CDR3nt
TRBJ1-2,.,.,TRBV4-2,CASSQGDRGYTF,TGTGCCAGCAGCCAAGGTGACCGCGGCTACACCTTC
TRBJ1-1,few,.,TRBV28,CASSIARENTEAFF,TGTGCCAGCAGCATAGCAAGGGAGAACACTGAAGCTTTCTTT
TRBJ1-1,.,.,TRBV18,CASSPPLAVVNTEAFF,TGTGCCAGCTCACCCCCCCTGGCGGTTGTGAACACTGAAGCTTTCTTT
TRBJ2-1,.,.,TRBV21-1,CASSKGRSGRANKQFF,TGTGCCAGCAGCAAAGGGCGCAGCGGGAGGGCAAACAAGCAGTTCTTC
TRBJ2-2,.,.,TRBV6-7,CASSYSLPLGRLYRSANTGELFF,TGTGCCAGCAGTTACTCGCTCCCCCTTGGACGACTCTACAGAAGCGCGAACACCGGGGAGCTGTTTTTT
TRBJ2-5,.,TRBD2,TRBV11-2,CASSPRGLAGLKETQYF,TGTGCCAGCAGCCCTAGAGGGCTAGCGGGGCTAAAAGAGACCCAGTACTTC
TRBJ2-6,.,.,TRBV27,CASSSHYSGANVLTF,TGTGCCAGCAGTTCGCACTACAGTGGGGCCAACGTCCTGACTTTC
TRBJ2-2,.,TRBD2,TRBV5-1,CASSFFGAGDTGELFF,TGCGCCAGCAGCTTCTTTGGCGCGGGAGACACCGGGGAGCTGTTTTTT
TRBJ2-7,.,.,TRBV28,CASSGGGVPPYEQYF,TGTGCCAGCTCGGGGGGCGGGGTGCCTCCCTACGAGCAGTACTTC
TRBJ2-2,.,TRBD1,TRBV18,CASSPGQANTGELFF,TGTGCCAGCTCTCCCGGACAGGCCAACACCGGGGAGCTGTTTTTT
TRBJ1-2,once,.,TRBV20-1,CSAMSNYGYTF,TGCAGTGCTATGAGTAACTATGGCTACACCTTC
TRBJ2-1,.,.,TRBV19,CASSQAAVYNEQFF,TGTGCCAGTAGCCAAGCGGCGGTCTACAATGAGCAGTTCTTC
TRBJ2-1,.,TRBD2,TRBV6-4,CASSLTSGVHNEQFF,TGTGCCAGCAGTCTGACTAGCGGGGTACACAATGAGCAGTTCTTC
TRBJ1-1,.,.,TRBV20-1,CSARFVLQAFF,TGCAGTGCTAGGTTCGTTCTTCAAGCTTTCTTT
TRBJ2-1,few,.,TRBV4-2,CASSQDKDPYNEQFF,TGTGCCAGCAGCCAAGATAAGGACCCCTACAATGAGCAGTTCTTC
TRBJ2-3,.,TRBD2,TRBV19,CASNSAGADTQYF,TGTGCCAGTAATTCTGCGGGAGCTGATACGCAGTATTTT
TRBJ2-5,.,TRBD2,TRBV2,CASNPAPTSGKTQYF,TGTGCCAGCAACCCGGCCCCGACTAGCGGGAAGACCCAGTACTTC
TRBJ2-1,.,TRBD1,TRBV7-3,CASSLQLTGSSYNEQFF,TGTGCCAGCAGCCTCCAGCTGACAGGGAGCTCCTACAATGAGCAGTTCTTC
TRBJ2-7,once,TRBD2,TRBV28,CASSLLASSSYEQYF,TGTGCCAGCAGCCTACTAGCGTCGAGCTCCTACGAGCAGTACTTC
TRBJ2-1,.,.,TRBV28,CASSSRREGDEQFF,TGTGCCAGCAGTTCCCGGAGGGAAGGCGATGAGCAGTTCTTC
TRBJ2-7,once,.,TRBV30,CAWRQGYEQYF,TGTGCCTGGAGACAGGGTTACGAGCAGTACTTC
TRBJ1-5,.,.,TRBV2,CASSVQSNQPQHF,TGTGCCAGCAGTGTGCAGAGCAATCAGCCCCAGCATTTT
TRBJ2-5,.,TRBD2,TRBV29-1,CSVDRRGGGETQYF,TGCAGCGTAGACCGCAGGGGCGGGGGGGAGACCCAGTACTTC
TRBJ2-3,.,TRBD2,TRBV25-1,CASSRLAGGTDTQYF,TGTGCCAGCAGCCGACTAGCGGGAGGAACAGATACGCAGTATTTT
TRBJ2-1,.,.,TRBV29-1,CSVGWTLYLHYNEQFF,TGCAGCGTTGGCTGGACACTTTACCTGCACTACAATGAGCAGTTCTTC
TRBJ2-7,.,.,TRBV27,CASSLQGTSSYEQYF,TGTGCCAGCAGTTTACAGGGTACTAGCTCCTACGAGCAGTACTTC
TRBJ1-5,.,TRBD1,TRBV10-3,CAISRDRDQPQHF,TGTGCCATCAGTCGGGACAGGGATCAGCCCCAGCATTTT
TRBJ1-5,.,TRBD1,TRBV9,CASSATGTGDQPQHF,TGTGCCAGCAGCGCAACCGGGACAGGGGATCAGCCCCAGCATTTT
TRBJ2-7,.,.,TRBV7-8,CASSLWWDPAESPEQYF,TGTGCCAGCAGCTTATGGTGGGATCCTGCGGAGTCCCCCGAGCAGTACTTC
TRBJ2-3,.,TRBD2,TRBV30,CALGLGGADTQYF,TGTGCCTTGGGACTAGGAGGTGCAGATACGCAGTATTTT
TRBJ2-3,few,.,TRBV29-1,CTYRAPSTDTQYF,TGCACTTACAGGGCGCCGTCCACAGATACGCAGTATTTT
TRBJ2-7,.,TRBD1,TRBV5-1,CASSLGRDSSYEQYF,TGCGCCAGCAGCTTGGGCCGGGACAGCTCCTACGAGCAGTACTTC
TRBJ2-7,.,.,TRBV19,CASSHSDSRSLYEQYF,TGTGCCAGTAGCCATTCGGACTCCAGATCCCTCTACGAGCAGTACTTC
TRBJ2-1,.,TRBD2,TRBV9,CASSVGLSSAGEYNEQFF,TGTGCCAGCAGCGTAGGACTTTCCTCAGCGGGAGAATACAATGAGCAGTTCTTC
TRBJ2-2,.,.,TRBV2,CASSLQGRTGELFF,TGTGCCAGCAGTCTACAGGGTAGGACCGGGGAGCTGTTTTTT
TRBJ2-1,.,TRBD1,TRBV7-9,CASSSSRQGNEQFF,TGTGCCAGCAGCTCGTCTCGACAGGGCAATGAGCAGTTCTTC
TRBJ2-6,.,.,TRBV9,CASIRDDSGANVLTF,TGTGCCAGCATAAGGGACGACTCTGGGGCCAACGTCCTGACTTTC
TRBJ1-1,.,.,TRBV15,CATSRNTGFPNTEAFF,TGTGCCACCAGCAGAAACACAGGATTTCCAAACACTGAAGCTTTCTTT
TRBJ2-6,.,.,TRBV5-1,CASSLGPGANVLTF,TGCGCCAGCAGCTTGGGTCCTGGGGCCAACGTCCTGACTTTC
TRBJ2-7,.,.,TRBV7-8,CASSLAGLASSYEQYF,TGTGCCAGCAGCTTAGCGGGGCTAGCGTCATCCTACGAGCAGTACTTC
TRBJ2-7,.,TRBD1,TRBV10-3,CAISGQGGVNEQYF,TGTGCCATCTCTGGACAGGGCGGTGTGAACGAGCAGTACTTC
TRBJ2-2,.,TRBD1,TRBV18,CASSPRRDRYSNTGELFF,TGTGCCAGCTCACCACGCCGGGACAGGTATTCGAACACCGGGGAGCTGTTTTTT
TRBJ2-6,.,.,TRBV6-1,CASSEERQVLGSGANVLTF,TGTGCCAGCAGTGAAGAAAGGCAGGTGTTGGGATCTGGGGCCAACGTCCTGACTTTC
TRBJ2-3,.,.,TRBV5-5,CASSSGFTSTDTQYF,TGTGCCAGCAGCAGTGGGTTCACTAGCACAGATACGCAGTATTTT
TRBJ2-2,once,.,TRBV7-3,CASSSLGGDTGELFF,TGTGCCAGCAGCTCTCTAGGTGGAGATACCGGGGAGCTGTTTTTT
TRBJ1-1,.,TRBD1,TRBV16,CASSQSTGKAFF,TGTGCCAGCAGCCAATCGACAGGGAAAGCTTTCTTT
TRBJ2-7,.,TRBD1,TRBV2,CASRTGSYEQYF,TGTGCCAGCCGGACAGGGAGCTACGAGCAGTACTTC
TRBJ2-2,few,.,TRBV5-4,CASSRDMQVTGELFF,TGTGCCAGCAGCAGGGACATGCAGGTCACCGGGGAGCTGTTTTTT
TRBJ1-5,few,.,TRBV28,CASSLERYSSNQPQHF,TGTGCCAGCAGTTTAGAAAGGTACAGTAGCAATCAGCCCCAGCATTTT
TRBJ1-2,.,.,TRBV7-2,CASSLDREVGGYTF,TGTGCCAGCAGCTTAGACAGGGAGGTTGGTGGCTACACCTTC
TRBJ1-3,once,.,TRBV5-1,CASSLEVARRTSGNTIYF,TGCGCCAGCAGCTTGGAGGTCGCTAGGCGGACCTCTGGAAACACCATATATTTT
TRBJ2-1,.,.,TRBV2,CASSEARIGGGRYNEQFF,TGTGCCAGCAGTGAAGCGAGGATCGGAGGTGGGAGATACAATGAGCAGTTCTTC
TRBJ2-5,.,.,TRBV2,CASSVYREETQYF,TGTGCCAGCAGTGTGTATAGGGAGGAGACCCAGTACTTC
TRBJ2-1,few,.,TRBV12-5,CASGLGYNEQFF,TGTGCTAGTGGTTTGGGCTACAATGAGCAGTTCTTC
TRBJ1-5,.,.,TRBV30,CAWSVGGPQPQHF,TGTGCCTGGAGTGTAGGGGGTCCTCAGCCCCAGCATTTT
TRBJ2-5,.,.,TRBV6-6,CASSYSIQETQYF,TGTGCCAGCAGTTACTCTATCCAAGAGACCCAGTACTTC
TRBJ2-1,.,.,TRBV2,CASTNFGLSHEQFF,TGTGCCAGCACTAATTTCGGACTCTCCCATGAGCAGTTCTTC
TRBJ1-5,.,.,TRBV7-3,CASRLFRDTQTRSNQPQHF,TGTGCCAGCAGACTATTTCGGGACACCCAAACTCGTAGCAATCAGCCCCAGCATTTT